This TCR beta chain was profiled in a study of cytomegalovirus exposure and HLA in healthy donors. As for this clone: The antigen is not known.

General study results and limits: Productive status was seen about 87% or about 30% of the time for most TCR beta V segments in an earlier analysis.

The CDR3 is 15 amino acids. V gave up 3 bases and J gave up 2 bases; unmatched junction bases: 5. Germline V lookup: CDR1 KGHSH, CDR2 LQKENI. It was with 60 Vbeta and 13 Jbeta primers that the PCR ran. The assay was immunoSEQ multiplex PCR, and TCRdb's table has in-frame clones only and misses some. The table records roughly 180,000 clones, over 75% of them present only once. The sample consisted of PBMCs. The chain combines TRBV18 with TRBJ2-3, with 7 bases fitting TRBD1. The source of this sequence is a man aged 50 to 60 in good health and CMV-seropositive. The CDR3 nucleotides are TGTGCCAGCTCACCTCGGGACAGACCCACAGATACGCAGTATTTT. As protein: CASSPRDRPTDTQYF.